Listed here are 31 T cell receptor beta chains from one sample, sequenced in a study of a mutant IDH1 vaccine in newly diagnosed glioma. Some clones are missing from TCRdb's copy, which holds only in-frame ones; the method was immunoSEQ multiplex PCR. The sample gives nearly 55,000 clones, approximately 81% of which show up once; around 4.1% is in the top ten. Indicated time point: week 35, safety follow-up. Doses of 300 ug of mutant IDH1 20-mer peptide were given with topical imiquimod. These TCRs' antigens remain unknown. This specimen consisted of PBMCs, obtained from a glioma patient whose treatment included an IDH1 peptide vaccine. The receptor set was obtained from a woman in her late teens or twenties with glioma.

This sequence joins TRBV10-2 and TRBJ1-1, with TRBD1 matching 9 bases. V gave up 8 bases and J gave up 1 base; unmatched junction bases: 11. Germline CDR1 reads WSHSY; CDR2 reads SAAADI. The CDR3 consists of 16 residues. CDR3 protein: CASWTGAGDWNTEAFF. The CDR3 DNA is TGCGCCAGCTGGACAGGGGCGGGAGATTGGAACACTGAAGCTTTCTTT.

This chain uses TRBV13 with TRBJ2-3; D remains ambiguous. The CDR3 spans 11 residues. Trimming cost V 4 bases and J 2 bases, with 1 base left between them. In germline, CDR1 is PRHDT, CDR2 FYEKMQ (reference sequence). The CDR3 loop is CASSSTDTQYF. The DNA for the CDR3 is TGTGCCAGCAGCTCCACAGATACGCAGTATTTT.

The chain combines TRBV7-2 with TRBJ2-5; weak D call: TRBD2 (6 bases). The germline V gene encodes CDR1 SGHTA and CDR2 FQGNSA. Trimming left V 2 bases short and J 2 bases short, with 12 bases between. The CDR3 loop spans 15 amino acids. Here the CDR3 DNA reads TGTGCCAGCAGCTTATCCTCGGGACTGCAAGAGACCCAGTACTTC. The encoded protein is CASSLSSGLQETQYF.

The genes are TRBV29-1 and TRBJ1-3; 7 bases line up with TRBD1. This CDR3 has 13 amino acids. Germline CDR1 reads SQVTM; CDR2 reads ANQGSEA. The ends lost 2 bases at V and 7 bases at J; junction bases unmatched: 5. This chain's CDR3 is CSVETGDVNTIYF. The CDR3 DNA follows: TGCAGCGTTGAAACAGGGGACGTCAACACCATATATTTT.

The J gene is TRBJ2-1, the V gene TRBV7-9; D is possibly TRBD2 (6 bases). Germline CDR1 and CDR2: SEHNR and FQNEAQ (reference sequence). The CDR3 loop spans 16 amino acids. V lost 5 bases to trimming and J lost 3 bases, with 17 bases between them. The CDR3 DNA is TGTGCCAGCAGCCCTAAAGGGAATAGCGGCTACAATGAGCAGTTCTTC. It specifies CASSPKGNSGYNEQFF. Full variable domain (rest looked up from reference TRBV7-9 and TRBJ2-1): DTGVSQNPRHKITKRGQNVTFRCDPISEHNRLYWYRQTLGQGPEFLTYFQNEAQLEKSRLLSDRFSAERPKGSFSTLEIQRTEQGDSAMYLCASSPKGNSGYNEQFFGPGTRLTVL.

The V gene is TRBV6-1, the J gene TRBJ2-7; D remains unclear. In germline, CDR1 is MNHNS, CDR2 SASEGT. V lost 2 bases and J lost 2, with 16 bases in between. The CDR3 length is 16 residues. The CDR3 region is CASSEIRAHRAYEQYF. In DNA form, the CDR3 reads TGTGCCAGCAGTGAAATAAGGGCCCATAGGGCCTACGAGCAGTACTTC.

The chain has TRBV11-3 and TRBJ1-1, with D tentatively TRBD1 (5 bases). The germline V gene has CDR1 SGHNT and CDR2 YENEEA. V lost 5 bases and J lost 1, with 14 bases in between. This CDR3 is built from 15 residues. The CDR3 loop reads CASSPTQGRNTEAFF. The CDR3 DNA follows: TGTGCCAGCAGCCCCACCCAGGGCAGGAACACTGAAGCTTTCTTT. Supplemented by reference TRBV11-3 and TRBJ1-1, the full variable domain reads EAGVVQSPRYKIIEKKQPVAFWCNPISGHNTLYWYLQNLGQGPELLIRYENEEAVDDSQLPKDRFSAERLKGVDSTLKIQPAELGDSAVYLCASSPTQGRNTEAFFGQGTRLTVV.

This clone was detected only a few times. The chain links TRBV7-9 to TRBJ1-5, with 7 bases matching TRBD1. The junction had 7 bases not matched to a gene; V was cut back by 5 bases and J by 6 bases. This CDR3 contains 14 residues. Germline V gives CDR1 SEHNR, CDR2 FQNEAQ (reference sequence). The CDR3 spells CASSGTGATQPQHF. The CDR3 DNA sequence: TGTGCCAGCAGCGGAACAGGGGCGACTCAGCCCCAGCATTTT. The entire variable domain, with the rest obtained from reference TRBV7-9 and TRBJ1-5, is as follows: DTGVSQNPRHKITKRGQNVTFRCDPISEHNRLYWYRQTLGQGPEFLTYFQNEAQLEKSRLLSDRFSAERPKGSFSTLEIQRTEQGDSAMYLCASSGTGATQPQHFGDGTRLSIL.

A few counts support this clone. The genes are TRBV21-1 and TRBJ1-2. TRBV21-1 is a pseudogene locus. The CDR3 sequence is 11 residues long. CDR3 sequence (DNA): TGTGCCAGCACCTCTATGGGTGGCTACACCTTC. This translates into CASTSMGGYTF.

This clone has just a few counts. The J gene is TRBJ1-1, the V gene TRBV5-6; D is unclear. Trimming shortened V by 2 bases and J by 1 base, and 9 bases separated the two germline ends. CDR3 length equals 14 residues. CDR1 and CDR2 (germline): SGHDT, YYEEEE. CDR3 sequence reads: CASSFDTTNTEAFF. The CDR3 DNA reads as TGTGCCAGCAGCTTCGACACGACGAACACTGAAGCTTTCTTT.

The chain is built from TRBV27 and TRBJ1-1; D unclear. The CDR3 is made up of 15 amino acids. Trimming took off 5 bases at V and 1 base at J, with 14 bases between the two ends. Germline CDR1 is MNHEY and CDR2 is SMNVEV (reference sequence). The DNA for the CDR3 is TGTGCCAGCAGTCCCACAGCCCCTGGGAACACTGAAGCTTTCTTT. Protein product: CASSPTAPGNTEAFF.

The chain employs TRBV19 and TRBJ1-2; TRBD1 agrees at 10 bases. Germline values: CDR1 LNHDA, CDR2 SQIVND (reference sequence). V shed 6 bases, J shed 4 bases, and the junction held 8 bases outside the gene matches. The CDR3 loop spans 15 amino acids. CDR3 amino acids: CASRGGTGAPYGYTF. CDR3 DNA sequence: TGTGCCAGTAGAGGCGGGACAGGGGCTCCCTATGGCTACACCTTC.

V gene TRBV5-1 combines with J gene TRBJ2-1, with TRBD2 matching over 10 bases. Germline V gives CDR1 SGHRS, CDR2 YFSETQ. This CDR3 contains 15 residues. The J segment lost 5 bases and the V segment lost 1 base, leaving 3 bases of the junction unmatched. Here the CDR3 DNA reads TGCGCCAGCAGCTTGCGCCTAGCGGGGGACAATGAGCAGTTCTTC. Translated, it gives CASSLRLAGDNEQFF.

This CDR3 reads CASSFGGGSANYGYTF. CDR3 nucleotide sequence: TGTGCCAGCAGCTTCGGGGGGGGATCAGCTAACTATGGCTACACCTTC. The chain couples TRBV9 to TRBJ1-2; D might be TRBD1 (5 bases). V was trimmed by 4 bases and J by 0 bases, leaving 16 bases between them. Germline values: CDR1 SGDLS, CDR2 YYNGEE. The CDR3 consists of 16 residues.

J is TRBJ1-1 and V is TRBV7-9; possibly TRBD1 for D (5 bases). The CDR3 loop spans 15 amino acids. CDR1 SEHNR and CDR2 FQNEAQ come from the germline V gene (reference sequence). Trimming left V 0 bases short and J 3 bases short, with 11 bases between. In nucleotides, the CDR3 is TGTGCCAGCAGCTTAGCGTTTGGAGGGGACACTGAAGCTTTCTTT. It specifies CASSLAFGGDTEAFF.

This sequence joins TRBV5-6 and TRBJ2-5, with D uncertain. TRBJ2-7 matches the DNA end more closely, so the J call is doubtful. Per germline, CDR1 SGHDT and CDR2 YYEEEE. The CDR3 length is 14 residues. This chain's CDR3 is CASSLRTSIGEQYF. CDR3 coding DNA: TGTGCCAGCAGCTTGAGGACCAGTATTGGCGAGCAGTACTTC.

The chain couples TRBV5-1 to TRBJ1-1; D gene ambiguous. The V gene lost 0 bases and the J gene lost 2 bases, with 8 bases spanning the gap. Germline V gene data show CDR1 as SGHRS and CDR2 as YFSETQ. CDR3 length equals 14 residues. The CDR3 region is CASSLEGPNTEAFF. The CDR3 DNA reads TGCGCCAGCAGCTTGGAGGGCCCCAACACTGAAGCTTTCTTT.

This clone was seen only once. V and J are TRBV7-8 and TRBJ2-3; tentatively, D is TRBD2 (5 bases). Germline CDR1 is SGHVS and CDR2 is FQNEAQ. V shed 5 bases and J shed 1 base, with 13 bases lying between them. The CDR3 covers 15 residues. The CDR3 nucleotides are TGTGCCAGCAGCCTCAGCGGTAGGGGCACAGATACGCAGTATTTT. Protein: CASSLSGRGTDTQYF.

This clone has a single count. The gene calls are TRBV7-9 and TRBJ2-5, with 9 nucleotides matching TRBD1. With 4 bases clipped from V and 3 bases from J, the junction kept 6 bases outside the gene matches. CDR3 length: 15 residues. Germline-derived CDR1 and CDR2 are SEHNR and FQNEAQ (reference sequence). The CDR3 spells CASSSSGQGKETQYF. The CDR3 coding sequence is TGTGCCAGCAGCTCGTCGGGACAGGGAAAAGAGACCCAGTACTTC.

V usage is TRBV11-2 and J usage is TRBJ2-5; 7 bases are shared with TRBD2. There are 14 residues in the CDR3. Looked up from germline, CDR1 is SGHAT and CDR2 is FQNNGV. Losses at the gene ends were 3 bases for V and 1 base for J; bases not matched to a gene: 2. The CDR3 sequence: CASSLTSPQETQYF. The CDR3 coding sequence is TGTGCCAGCAGCTTGACTAGCCCCCAAGAGACCCAGTACTTC.

The chain is built from TRBV19 and TRBJ1-2; 8 bases match TRBD1. V lost 5 bases, J lost 3 bases, and 11 bases stayed unmatched. The CDR3 has 16 amino acids. Germline CDR1 is LNHDA and CDR2 is SQIVND (reference sequence). The CDR3: CASSFRDRPGDYGYTF. The CDR3 DNA sequence: TGTGCCAGTAGTTTCCGGGACAGGCCAGGAGACTATGGCTACACCTTC.

V is TRBV5-8 and J is TRBJ2-7, with D unresolved. Germline loops: CDR1 SGHTS, CDR2 YDEGEE. CDR3 length equals 15 residues. V dropped 3 bases and J dropped 2 bases, with 15 bases sitting between them. The CDR3 protein is CASSSDLTRTYEQYF. CDR3 DNA: TGTGCCAGCAGCTCCGACTTGACAAGAACCTACGAGCAGTACTTC.

The chain carries TRBV6-4 and TRBJ2-2, with TRBD2 matching over 7 bases. The J segment lost 2 bases and the V segment lost 0 bases, leaving 3 bases of the junction unmatched. Germline V CDR1 and CDR2: MRHNA, SNTAGT. The CDR3 extends over 16 amino acids. The CDR3 protein is CASSDSPSGNTGELFF. The CDR3 DNA follows: TGTGCCAGCAGTGACTCGCCTAGCGGTAACACCGGGGAGCTGTTTTTT.

The CDR3 region is CASSGPGGRVSTVSSYEQYF. The CDR3 region has the DNA TGTGCCAGCAGTGGCCCGGGAGGCAGGGTGAGTACAGTCAGTTCCTACGAGCAGTACTTC. This chain connects TRBV6-4 to TRBJ2-7; 7 bases line up with TRBD2. There are 20 residues in the CDR3. V lost 4 bases to trimming and J lost 1 base; unmatched junction nucleotides: 22. The germline V gene has CDR1 MRHNA and CDR2 SNTAGT.

The rearrangement uses TRBV27 and TRBJ1-5; 11 bases are a match to TRBD1. The J segment lost 0 bases and the V segment lost 2 bases, leaving 15 bases of the junction unmatched. The CDR3 extends over 21 amino acids. CDR1 is MNHEY and CDR2 is SMNVEV in the germline V gene (reference sequence). The CDR3 nucleotides are TGTGCCAGCAGTTTAGGGTTGGACAGGGGGCTGGCACTGTGTAGCAATCAGCCCCAGCATTTT. The encoded protein is CASSLGLDRGLALCSNQPQHF.

V is TRBV29-1 and J is TRBJ1-1; perhaps TRBD1 as D (5 bases). This CDR3 is 11 amino acids long. Trimming cost V 7 bases and J 4 bases, with 10 bases left between them. Germline loops: CDR1 SQVTM, CDR2 ANQGSEA. Written as DNA, the CDR3 is TGCAGCGCGGGGGGGGGCACTGAAGCTTTCTTT. Amino acids: CSAGGGTEAFF.

A word on this clone: Other DNA sequences in the sample encode the same CDR3. This chain joins TRBV7-9 and TRBJ1-1; D remains ambiguous. The V and J ends lost 0 bases and 1 base respectively, with 3 bases between them. CDR3 length equals 13 residues. The germline gives CDR1 SEHNR, CDR2 FQNEAQ (reference sequence). The CDR3 here is CASSLAGNTEAFF. The CDR3 DNA reads TGTGCCAGCAGCTTAGCGGGGAACACTGAAGCTTTCTTT.

The chain has TRBV11-3 and TRBJ2-1, with D tentatively TRBD2 (6 bases). Germline V lookup: CDR1 SGHNT, CDR2 YENEEA. CDR3 length: 12 residues. Deletions cut 5 bases from V and 13 bases from J, with 15 bases between. The CDR3 sequence is CASSLPTRGQFF. The CDR3 bases are TGTGCCAGCAGCCTCCCGACTAGAGGACAGTTCTTC.

V and J are TRBV6-5 and TRBJ2-5; D may be TRBD1 (5 bases). This CDR3 comprises 14 residues. Trimming left V 2 bases short and J 1 base short, with 8 bases between. Germline CDR1 MNHEY, CDR2 SVGAGI. CDR3 protein: CASSYGALQETQYF. CDR3 nucleotides: TGTGCCAGCAGTTACGGGGCCCTCCAAGAGACCCAGTACTTC.

The chain uses TRBV15 and TRBJ1-3; D is unresolved. The CDR3 has 14 residues. CDR1 is LNHNV, CDR2 YYDKDF, per germline (reference sequence). Between the trimmed V and J ends, which lost 1 base and 4 bases, there was a span of 8 bases. This CDR3 reads CATSRGPQGNTIYF. The CDR3 DNA reads as TGTGCCACCAGCAGAGGTCCTCAAGGAAACACCATATATTTT.

The V call is TRBV18, the J call TRBJ2-7, with TRBD1 matching over 9 bases. This CDR3 has 15 residues. Trimming removed 6 bases from V and 6 bases from J; junction bases left unmatched: 12. Germline CDR1 KGHSH, CDR2 LQKENI. The CDR3 loop reads CASSPPGTGSVEQYF. The CDR3 region has the DNA TGTGCCAGCTCCCCGCCCGGGACAGGGTCGGTCGAGCAGTACTTC.